A single sample is the source of the 7 T cell receptor beta chains below, sequenced in a study of identical twins. TCRdb reprocessed the 5' RACE reads with MiXCR, giving one entry per CDR3 protein. The repertoire holds 1,800,000 or so distinct CDR3 sequences, with less than 35% as singletons. The sample comprised cord blood. These receptors were taken from a newborn girl in good health.

This clonotype was detected only a few times. The chain has TRBV4-2 and TRBJ1-2; D remains unclear. This CDR3 is built from 16 residues. The V end was cut by 0 bases, the J end by 0 bases, with 11 bases between. Per the germline V gene, CDR1 is LGHNA and CDR2 is YNFKEQ. The CDR3 DNA reads TGTGCCAGCAGCCAAGAGGGCAGATTGACTAACTATGGCTACACCTTC. Translation: CASSQEGRLTNYGYTF.

The rearrangement links TRBV20-1 to TRBJ2-7; either TRBD1 or TRBD2 may fit D (6 bases each). V lost 1 base, J lost 2 bases, and 15 bases lay in between. The germline V gene has CDR1 DFQATT and CDR2 SNEGSKA (reference sequence). There are 15 residues in the CDR3. CDR3 nucleotide sequence: TGCAGTGCTAGAGGAACAGGGAGGCGAACCTACGAGCAGTACTTC. It is translated as CSARGTGRRTYEQYF.

This clonotype has more than one count but fewer than ten. The chain recombines TRBV20-1 with TRBJ1-2; D not resolved. The CDR3 is 13 residues long. V lost 3 bases, J lost 1 base, and 9 bases lay in between. CDR1 DFQATT and CDR2 SNEGSKA come from the germline V gene (reference sequence). The CDR3 coding sequence is TGCAGTGCTAGTCATGTCAGTAACTATGGCTACACCTTC. This sequence encodes CSASHVSNYGYTF.

V is TRBV7-2 and J is TRBJ2-3; 8 bases are shared with TRBD2. This CDR3 is 15 amino acids long. After removal of 2 bases from V and 6 bases from J, the junction contained 7 bases not matched to a gene. The germline V gene has CDR1 SGHTA and CDR2 FQGNSA. Here the CDR3 DNA reads TGTGCCAGCAGCTTAAAAAGCGGGAGAGGGGATACGCAGTATTTT. Amino acid sequence: CASSLKSGRGDTQYF.

The J gene is TRBJ2-1, the V gene TRBV20-1; 7 bases align to TRBD2. Germline CDR1 is DFQATT and CDR2 is SNEGSKA (reference sequence). CDR3 size: 15 residues. With 6 bases clipped from V and 5 bases from J, the junction kept 13 bases outside the gene matches. DNA for the CDR3: TGCAGTGCCCCGAGATTGGGCGGGGGTAACAATGAGCAGTTCTTC. Residues: CSAPRLGGGNNEQFF.

This clonotype has a handful of counts. The chain links TRBV25-1 to TRBJ2-1; 7 nucleotides match TRBD1. The CDR3 sequence is 17 residues long. Germline V gene sequence: CDR1 MGHDK, CDR2 SYGVNS. V lost 2 bases, J lost 3 bases, and 10 bases stayed unmatched. The CDR3 loop is CASSEQGGQALYNEQFF. The CDR3 coding sequence is TGTGCCAGCAGTGAACAAGGTGGACAGGCCCTCTACAATGAGCAGTTCTTC.

This clonotype was detected only a few times. This chain connects TRBV11-3 to TRBJ1-1; the D is unclear. V was cut by 5 bases and J by 1 base, with 8 bases left in between. This CDR3 contains 13 residues. Germline lookup yields CDR1 SGHNT and CDR2 YENEEA. Written as DNA, the CDR3 is TGTGCCAGCAGCGCACAGCAGAACACTGAAGCTTTCTTT. Protein: CASSAQQNTEAFF.